The entry below describes one T cell receptor beta chain. Here immunoSEQ multiplex PCR was the method, and the copy in TCRdb shows in-frame clones only, minus some. The table has under 150,000 clones, around 88% seen once; the top ten hold 18%. V lost 5 bases to trimming and J lost 2 bases; unmatched junction nucleotides: 3. The CDR3 covers 14 residues. The V gene's germline CDR1 is SGHNT and CDR2 YENEEA. This specimen comes from a study of blood T cell repertoires in COVID-19. The TCR was taken from a middle-aged man with active or convalescent COVID-19. The sequenced sample consisted of peripheral blood. V is TRBV11-3 and J is TRBJ2-7; 10 bases map to TRBD1. The CDR3 loop is CASSTGQGPYEQYF. The CDR3 DNA follows: TGTGCCAGCAGCACGGGACAGGGGCCCTACGAGCAGTACTTC. Complete variable domain (other parts from reference TRBV11-3 and TRBJ2-7): EAGVVQSPRYKIIEKKQPVAFWCNPISGHNTLYWYLQNLGQGPELLIRYENEEAVDDSQLPKDRFSAERLKGVDSTLKIQPAELGDSAVYLCASSTGQGPYEQYFGPGTRLTVT.